The 20 T cell receptor beta chains given below trace back to one sample, sequenced in a study of cytomegalovirus exposure and HLA in healthy donors. TCRdb's copy holds only in-frame clones and misses some; the assay was immunoSEQ multiplex PCR. The sample holds about 160,000 clones, approximately 86% seen once. Material for sequencing was PBMCs. The receptor set was obtained from a young woman in good health and CMV-seronegative.

This clone was detected only once. The chain joins TRBV11-3 to TRBJ2-2; 8 bases are a match to TRBD1. The germline V gene encodes CDR1 SGHNT and CDR2 YENEEA. The CDR3 consists of 16 residues. V lost 0 bases and J lost 1; bases outside the gene matches: 1. CDR3 sequence (DNA): TGTGCCAGCAGCTTAGACGGGACAGGGAACACCGGGGAGCTGTTTTTT. It specifies CASSLDGTGNTGELFF.

This chain joins TRBV13 and TRBJ2-7; TRBD2 might be the D (5 bases). V shed 4 bases and J shed 5 bases, with 24 bases lying between them. This CDR3 contains 17 residues. Germline-derived CDR1 and CDR2 are PRHDT and FYEKMQ (reference sequence). The CDR3 nucleotides read TGTGCCAGCAGCTCATCCGACCGGGGTCCCCACATGGACGAGCAGTACTTC. As protein: CASSSSDRGPHMDEQYF.

V usage is TRBV7-3 and J usage is TRBJ1-2; 7 bases are shared with TRBD1. CDR1 is SGHTA, CDR2 FQGTGA, per germline. V was clipped by 2 bases and J by 3 bases; unmatched bases: 0. The CDR3 loop spans 13 amino acids. The CDR3 nucleotides read TGTGCCAGCAGCTTAGGGACAGACTATGGCTACACCTTC. It codes for CASSLGTDYGYTF.

The chain links TRBV11-2 to TRBJ2-3; TRBD2 aligns across 7 bases. Germline CDR1 SGHAT, CDR2 FQNNGV. The CDR3 length is 16 residues. Trimming removed 5 bases from V and 1 base from J; junction bases left unmatched: 9. CDR3 nucleotides: TGTGCCAGCAGCCGACTGAGCGGGGAACGCACAGATACGCAGTATTTT. This translates into CASSRLSGERTDTQYF.

Note on this clone: In the same sample, other DNA sequences code for this CDR3. The chain is built from TRBV19 and TRBJ1-5, with a weak D call TRBD1 (5 bases). The CDR3 spans 14 residues. Germline CDR1 LNHDA, CDR2 SQIVND (reference sequence). V was shortened by 7 bases and J by 7 bases, with 17 bases between the two germline ends. Here the CDR3 DNA reads TGTGCCAGTAAGCGGGGAGCAGGGCCCCAGCCCCAGCATTTT. This encodes CASKRGAGPQPQHF.

The DNA for the CDR3 is TGTGCCAGCAGTAAAGAGGGGGTGTCCTATAATTCACCCCTCCACTTT. Residues: CASSKEGVSYNSPLHF. The J gene is TRBJ1-6, the V gene TRBV6-1; TRBD1 might be the D (6 bases). This CDR3 is 16 amino acids long. Deletions cut 5 bases from V and 1 base from J, with 12 bases between. Germline lookup yields CDR1 MNHNS and CDR2 SASEGT.

V gene TRBV7-8 combines with J gene TRBJ1-1; 8 bases map to TRBD1. Germline CDR1 and CDR2: SGHVS and FQNEAQ. Unmatched junction bases numbered 4, after V lost 1 base and J lost 0 bases. The CDR3 consists of 16 residues. The CDR3 is CASSLGRGRMNTEAFF. For the CDR3, the DNA is TGTGCCAGCAGCTTAGGCAGGGGGCGTATGAACACTGAAGCTTTCTTT.

The chain couples TRBV6-5 to TRBJ2-5; weak D call: TRBD1 (5 bases). The length of the CDR3 is 13 residues. From germline, CDR1 is MNHEY and CDR2 SVGAGI. Trimming left V 8 bases short and J 4 bases short, with 14 bases between. In DNA, the CDR3 is TGTGCCAGCCTCTTGGGGCCGGGAGAGACCCAGTACTTC. Its protein is CASLLGPGETQYF.

This clone has just one count. The gene calls are TRBV5-1 and TRBJ2-7, with 8 bases matching TRBD2. Germline CDR1 reads SGHRS; CDR2 reads YFSETQ. V shed 7 bases and J 2 bases; nucleotides not matched to a gene: 14. The CDR3 totals 16 residues. The CDR3 DNA sequence: TGCGCCAGCCGCAGCGGGGGCGGGGGTCCCCCCTACGAGCAGTACTTC. This codes for CASRSGGGGPPYEQYF.

On this clone: At the DNA level, this CDR3 is encoded by other sequences in the same sample as well. The V gene is TRBV7-9, the J gene TRBJ1-4; a weak D match, TRBD1 (6 bases). This CDR3 comprises 15 residues. Germline CDR1 and CDR2: SEHNR and FQNEAQ (reference sequence). Trimming took off 1 base at V and 0 bases at J, with 6 bases between the two ends. The CDR3 nucleotides are TGTGCCAGCAGCTTAGACAGGGCAACTAATGAAAAACTGTTTTTT. Translated: CASSLDRATNEKLFF. The whole variable domain, filled in from reference TRBV7-9 and TRBJ1-4, reads DTGVSQNPRHKITKRGQNVTFRCDPISEHNRLYWYRQTLGQGPEFLTYFQNEAQLEKSRLLSDRFSAERPKGSFSTLEIQRTEQGDSAMYLCASSLDRATNEKLFFGSGTQLSVL.

The chain has TRBV4-2 and TRBJ2-3, with D possibly being TRBD2 (5 bases). The CDR3 is 16 residues long. V lost 0 bases to trimming and J lost 0 bases, with 10 bases between them. The germline V gene encodes CDR1 LGHNA and CDR2 YNFKEQ. This CDR3 is CASSQDGLLSTDTQYF. The CDR3 coding sequence is TGTGCCAGCAGCCAAGACGGACTTTTGAGCACAGATACGCAGTATTTT.

This chain connects TRBV4-3 to TRBJ2-2, with D tentatively TRBD2 (5 bases). This CDR3 spans 16 amino acids. The V end was cut by 4 bases, the J end by 0 bases, with 12 bases between. Looked up from germline, CDR1 is LGHNA and CDR2 is YSLEER. As DNA, the CDR3 is TGCGCCAGCAGCCCCCCCCGAGGGACGAACACCGGGGAGCTGTTTTTT. It encodes CASSPPRGTNTGELFF.

The V and J genes are TRBV19 and TRBJ2-2; the match to TRBD2 covers 7 bases. V dropped 7 bases and J dropped 0; count of bases not matched to a gene: 2. The CDR3 loop spans 14 amino acids. Germline loops: CDR1 LNHDA, CDR2 SQIVND (reference sequence). CDR3 sequence (DNA): TGTGCCAGTATCCTAGCGGCGAACACCGGGGAGCTGTTTTTT. Protein sequence: CASILAANTGELFF. The full variable domain, rest sourced from reference TRBV19 and TRBJ2-2, is DGGITQSPKYLFRKEGQNVTLSCEQNLNHDAMYWYRQDPGQGLRLIYYSQIVNDFQKGDIAEGYSVSREKKESFPLTVTSAQKNPTAFYLCASILAANTGELFFGEGSRLTVL.

The V gene is TRBV27, the J gene TRBJ1-6; D is unclear. The CDR3 consists of 16 residues. Trimming took off 2 bases at V and 0 bases at J, with 8 bases between the two ends. Per the germline V gene, CDR1 is MNHEY and CDR2 is SMNVEV (reference sequence). The CDR3 here is CASSLKQSSYNSPLHF. CDR3 in DNA: TGTGCCAGCAGTTTAAAGCAAAGCTCCTATAATTCACCCCTCCACTTT.

The genes are TRBV7-2 and TRBJ2-2; possible D gene TRBD2, 7 bases. Germline V gene lookup returns CDR1 SGHTA and CDR2 FQGNSA. Trimming shortened V by 3 bases and J by 4 bases, and 21 bases separated the two germline ends. The CDR3 covers 18 residues. Here the CDR3 reads CASSFSLLQGGSTGELFF. CDR3 in DNA: TGTGCCAGCAGCTTCTCTCTTCTACAGGGCGGGAGCACCGGGGAGCTGTTTTTT.

The chain joins TRBV29-1 to TRBJ1-2, with unresolved D. In germline, CDR1 is SQVTM, CDR2 ANQGSEA. The CDR3 length is 14 residues. V was pared by 8 bases and J by 6 bases, with 22 bases between. This chain's CDR3 is CSPNNCGLINGYTF. CDR3 in DNA: TGCAGCCCCAATAATTGCGGACTAATAAATGGCTACACCTTC.

The chain carries TRBV9 and TRBJ2-2; 7 bases agree with TRBD1. V was pared by 2 bases and J by 4 bases, with 8 bases of the junction left unmatched. This CDR3 contains 16 residues. Per germline, CDR1 SGDLS and CDR2 YYNGEE. The CDR3 DNA follows: TGTGCCAGCAGCGTGGTTGGACAGGTCAGCACCGGGGAGCTGTTTTTT. Translating it yields CASSVVGQVSTGELFF. The complete variable domain, with remaining parts taken from reference TRBV9 and TRBJ2-2, reads DSGVTQTPKHLITATGQRVTLRCSPRSGDLSVYWYQQSLDQGLQFLIQYYNGEERAKGNILERFSAQQFPDLHSELNLSSLELGDSALYFCASSVVGQVSTGELFFGEGSRLTVL.

The chain combines TRBV29-1 with TRBJ2-1; TRBD2 matches at 10 bases. CDR1 is SQVTM and CDR2 is ANQGSEA in the germline V gene. This CDR3 is 16 amino acids long. V lost 1 base and J lost 0; bases outside the gene matches: 3. The CDR3 region is CSVEGASGSSYNEQFF. CDR3 coding DNA: TGCAGCGTTGAAGGTGCTAGCGGGAGCTCCTACAATGAGCAGTTCTTC.

The chain is built from TRBV7-3 and TRBJ1-1; 7 bases match TRBD1. With V trimmed by 4 bases and J by 3 bases, 2 bases remained unmatched. CDR1 and CDR2 from the germline V gene are SGHTA and FQGTGA. The CDR3 contains 13 residues. For the CDR3, the DNA is TGTGCCAGCAGCTCCGACAGGGACACTGAAGCTTTCTTT. Amino acids: CASSSDRDTEAFF.

The chain recombines TRBV19 with TRBJ2-5; 8 nucleotides match TRBD2. V lost 3 bases to trimming and J lost 7 bases; unmatched junction nucleotides: 10. In germline, CDR1 is LNHDA, CDR2 SQIVND (reference sequence). The CDR3 loop spans 15 amino acids. CDR3 protein: CASSMGSSGKVTQYF. The DNA of the CDR3 is TGTGCCAGTAGTATGGGGAGTAGCGGGAAGGTGACCCAGTACTTC.